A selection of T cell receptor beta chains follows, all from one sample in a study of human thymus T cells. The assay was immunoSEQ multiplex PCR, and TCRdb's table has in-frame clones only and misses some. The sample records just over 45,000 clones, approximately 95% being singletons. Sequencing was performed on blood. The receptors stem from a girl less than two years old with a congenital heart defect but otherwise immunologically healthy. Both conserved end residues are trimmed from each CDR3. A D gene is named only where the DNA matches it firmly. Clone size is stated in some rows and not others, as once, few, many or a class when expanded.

CDR3 protein: ASSWGLAGTIYEQY
D gene: TRBD2
V gene: TRBV7-9
CDR3 length: 14
clone size: .

CDR3 protein: ASSGGTRDNEQF
D gene: .
V gene: TRBV18
CDR3 length: 12
clone size: .

CDR3 protein: SVGQGSNQPQH
D gene: TRBD1
V gene: TRBV29-1
CDR3 length: 11
clone size: few

CDR3 protein: ASSEARGQGGEQY
D gene: TRBD1
V gene: TRBV10-1
CDR3 length: 13
clone size: .

CDR3 protein: ASSLSVRSEKLF
D gene: .
V gene: TRBV5-4
CDR3 length: 12
clone size: .

CDR3 protein: ASSQPGLVQPYNEQF
D gene: TRBD2
V gene: TRBV7-2
CDR3 length: 15
clone size: .

CDR3 protein: SVVGGRRELF
D gene: .
V gene: TRBV29-1
CDR3 length: 10
clone size: .

CDR3 protein: ASSLGDDYGYT
D gene: .
V gene: TRBV5-1
CDR3 length: 11
clone size: .

CDR3 protein: ASGSLAAPYEQY
D gene: TRBD2
V gene: TRBV6-5
CDR3 length: 12
clone size: .

CDR3 protein: ASSPRDTYEQY
D gene: .
V gene: TRBV7-9
CDR3 length: 11
clone size: .

CDR3 protein: ASSTTGDSYNEQF
D gene: TRBD1
V gene: TRBV7-9
CDR3 length: 13
clone size: .